The 9 T cell receptor beta chains below come from one sample, sequenced in a study of T-cell memory formation after mild COVID-19. TCRdb analysed the 5' RACE reads with MiXCR anew, one entry per CDR3 protein. The table includes roughly 610,000 distinct CDR3 sequences, 17% detected once. Material: PBMCs or a T cell subset sorted from them (not recorded which). The receptor set was obtained from an adult woman who had mild COVID-19 (a few samples of this study predate the infection). Cell type and time point are not known.

This rearrangement joins TRBV7-9 to TRBJ2-7, with D possibly matching TRBD2 (5 bases). Trimming cost V 8 bases and J 0 bases, with 20 bases left between them. The germline CDR1 and CDR2 sequences are SEHNR and FQNEAQ (reference sequence). The length of the CDR3 is 16 residues. The CDR3 spells CASFPPGFPSSYEQYF. CDR3 nucleotides: TGTGCCAGCTTTCCCCCGGGGTTCCCCTCCTCCTACGAGCAGTACTTC.

There are many counts of this clonotype. The V call is TRBV24-1, the J call TRBJ2-5, with D hard to call. The ends were cut back, 1 base at V and 4 bases at J, with 9 bases in the middle. The CDR3 is 14 residues long. In germline, CDR1 is KGHDR, CDR2 SFDVKD. This CDR3 reads CATSDFGSSETQYF. CDR3 DNA: TGTGCCACCAGTGATTTTGGCAGCTCAGAGACCCAGTACTTC.

V gene TRBV11-1 combines with J gene TRBJ2-1; TRBD1 might be the D (6 bases). The germline V gene encodes CDR1 SGHAT and CDR2 FQDESV (reference sequence). V lost 2 bases, J lost 12 bases, and 14 bases lay in between. The length of the CDR3 is 13 residues. CDR3 protein: CASSLSMDSRQFF. The CDR3 DNA sequence: TGTGCCAGCAGCTTATCTATGGACAGTCGGCAGTTCTTC.

The chain employs TRBV5-8 and TRBJ1-1; D is unresolved. The germline V gene encodes CDR1 SGHTS and CDR2 YDEGEE. The CDR3 spans 15 residues. Trimming shortened V by 1 base and J by 0 bases, and 10 bases separated the two germline ends. CDR3 amino acids: CASSLRGFMNTEAFF. The CDR3 nucleotides read TGTGCCAGCAGCTTGCGGGGATTCATGAACACTGAAGCTTTCTTT. The full variable domain, rest sourced from reference TRBV5-8 and TRBJ1-1, is EAGVTQSPTHLIKTRGQQATLRCSPISGHTSVYWYQQALGLGLQFLLWYDEGEERNRGNFPPRFSGRQFPNYSSELNVNALELEDSALYLCASSLRGFMNTEAFFGQGTRLTVV.

The chain uses TRBV24-1 and TRBJ2-6; perhaps TRBD1 as D (6 bases). Trimming took off 6 bases at V and 3 bases at J, with 11 bases between the two ends. Per germline, CDR1 KGHDR and CDR2 SFDVKD. The length of the CDR3 is 15 residues. CDR3 DNA sequence: TGTGCCACCAGTACCACAGGGCTTGGGGCCAACGTCCTGACTTTC. Translated, it gives CATSTTGLGANVLTF.

This chain uses TRBV2 with TRBJ2-1; tentative D call: TRBD1 (5 bases). This CDR3 comprises 16 residues. The germline gives CDR1 SNHLY, CDR2 FYNNEI. Trimming stripped 4 bases from V and 4 bases from J, with 17 bases between. CDR3 DNA: TGTGCCAGCAGTGTATTGGACAAACGAGCTTACAATGAGCAGTTCTTC. Protein sequence: CASSVLDKRAYNEQFF.

The rearrangement links TRBV2 to TRBJ1-5, with a tentative D call TRBD1 (6 bases). Deletions cut 4 bases from V and 4 bases from J, with 17 bases between. This CDR3 is built from 16 residues. Germline V gene lookup returns CDR1 SNHLY and CDR2 FYNNEI. CDR3 coding DNA: TGTGCCAGCAGTGCTCCCCCAGGGGTTAGGAATCAGCCCCAGCATTTT. The encoded protein is CASSAPPGVRNQPQHF. The variable domain in full, with the rest retrieved from reference TRBV2 and TRBJ1-5, is EPEVTQTPSHQVTQMGQEVILRCVPISNHLYFYWYRQILGQKVEFLVSFYNNEISEKSEIFDDQFSVERPDGSNFTLKIRSTKLEDSAMYFCASSAPPGVRNQPQHFGDGTRLSIL.

CDR3 in amino acids: CSASSHRGTEAFF. As DNA, the CDR3 is TGCAGTGCTAGCTCTCACAGGGGAACTGAAGCTTTCTTT. The genes are TRBV20-1 and TRBJ1-1, with TRBD1 matching 7 bases. Per the germline V gene, CDR1 is DFQATT and CDR2 is SNEGSKA (reference sequence). V dropped 3 bases and J dropped 5; count of bases not matched to a gene: 6. The CDR3 length is 13 residues.

This clonotype was counted between two and nine times. This chain joins TRBV12-3 or TRBV12-4 and TRBJ1-3, with D unresolved. V dropped 5 bases and J dropped 4 bases, with 15 bases sitting between them. The CDR3 is 15 amino acids. In nucleotides, the CDR3 is TGTGCCAGCAGTGGAGGGCCCACCTTGGGAAACACCATATATTTT. Translation: CASSGGPTLGNTIYF.